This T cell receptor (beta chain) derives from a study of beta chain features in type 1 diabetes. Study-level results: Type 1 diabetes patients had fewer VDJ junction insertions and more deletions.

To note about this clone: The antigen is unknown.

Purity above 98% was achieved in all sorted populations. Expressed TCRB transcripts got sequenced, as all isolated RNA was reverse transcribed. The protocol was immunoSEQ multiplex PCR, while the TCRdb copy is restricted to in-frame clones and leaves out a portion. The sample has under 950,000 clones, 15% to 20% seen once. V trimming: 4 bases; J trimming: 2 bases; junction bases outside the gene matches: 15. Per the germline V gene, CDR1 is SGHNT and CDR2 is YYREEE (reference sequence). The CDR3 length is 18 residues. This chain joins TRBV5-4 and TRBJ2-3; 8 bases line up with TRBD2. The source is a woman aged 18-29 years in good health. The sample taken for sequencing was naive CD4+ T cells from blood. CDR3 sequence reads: CASSRPAGDNLYTDTQYF. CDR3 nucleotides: TGTGCCAGCAGCCGACCAGCGGGAGACAACCTCTACACAGATACGCAGTATTTT. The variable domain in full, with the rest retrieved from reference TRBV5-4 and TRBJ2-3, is ETGVTQSPTHLIKTRGQQVTLRCSSQSGHNTVSWYQQALGQGPQFIFQYYREEENGRGNFPPRFSGLQFPNYSSELNVNALELDDSALYLCASSRPAGDNLYTDTQYFGPGTRLTVL.